This T cell receptor beta chain derives from a study of T cell responses to AZD1222 COVID-19 vaccine (dated by TCRdb to the early 2020s). Regarding the study in general: AZD1222 recipients whose second dose came at about 4 weeks and those whose second dose came at about 12 weeks were combined into one group, since spike-specific TCR depth and breadth did not differ between the two schedules. TCR sequencing covered fewer than 250 trial participants: around 210 given two doses of AZD1222 and around 26 given two doses of MenACWY control vaccine. Trial participants were enrolled by age into subgroups of 18-55, 56-69 and 70-plus years, and around 150, 28 and 57 TCR-sequenced participants, respectively, were included in these subgroups. The paper as a whole reports these results and caveats: The vaccine-associated CD4 TCRs covered the entire spike protein, and the dominant responses fell in regions 160-218 and 743-854. Conclusions about previously exposed vaccinees were limited because only six AZD1222 recipients were SARS-CoV-2 seropositive at baseline. Reportedly, close to half of the unique spike-specific TCRs recognized epitopes lying outside the regions that are mutated in the B.1.351 and B.1.1.7 variants. The 56-69-year group was small, and its depth increase did not reach significance, likely because of low power. Participants were mostly white British, with more females than males. The authors suggested clonal diversity may have been underestimated. No day 14 peak-response samples were available, so repertoires were characterized only after the peak T cell response. Spike-specific TCR breadth and depth rose significantly after two AZD1222 doses compared with day 0 and with MenACWY recipients.

Regarding this clone: The antigen this receptor binds is unknown. No base quality information exists; no much larger clone differs at one position.

The CDR3 regions of human TCRbeta chains were subjected to immunosequencing. Per the original workflow: Repertoire TCRs were matched against a reference library of SARS-CoV-2-specific TCRs generated with the MIRA antigen-specificity platform. Breadth was defined as the fraction of unique TCRs that were SARS-CoV-2-associated. Depth was defined as the fraction of total T cells that were SARS-CoV-2-associated. Using the MIRA data, every spike-specific TCR was mapped to the spike region that the TCR reacted to and assigned to either a CD4 or a CD8 class. Log10-transformed breadth and depth values were compared by one-way ANOVA with Sidak's multiple comparisons tests. Sourced from immuneACCESS, this table was stored by TCRdb with only in-frame sequences that have V and J called. A share of the clones is absent; for the studies checked, an unresolved V gene accounts for under half, and the remainder has no known explanation. V and J calls and clone size come straight from that table; D and trimming were deduced from the DNA. For this sample there are over 150,000 clones; around 90% appear just once. The ten largest clones capture 5% to 7.5% of the sample.

The sample's time point label is to be understood as: baseline before first vaccination. Vaccinee samples came from UK trials COV001 and COV002, including a single-blind randomized controlled phase 2/3 trial of AZD1222 (ChAdOx1 nCoV-19) in healthy adults. Trial participant PBMC samples were collected at day 0 and day 28 after the second dose for TCRbeta chain sequencing. The germline V gene provides CDR1 MNHEY and CDR2 SVGAGI. The trim is 2 bases for V and 5 bases for J, with a gap of 16 bases between the germline ends. The CDR3 contains 16 residues, cysteine and phenylalanine counted. Just CDR3 DNA is preserved here, 48 bases in frame from base 1.

The sequenced sample was peripheral blood, obtained on day 0 of AZD1222 vaccination. The chain was built from TRBV6-5 and TRBJ1-5; a weak D assignment points to TRBD1 (6 bases agree). The sequence came from an adult in good health. The DNA reads TGTGCCAGCAGTTACGCGAGGGGGGCTGGGGATCAGCCCCAGCATTTT. This gives the protein CASSYARGAGDQPQHF.